The 31 T cell receptor beta chains in this list originate from one sample, sequenced in a study of T cells in Graves' hyperthyroidism and ophthalmopathy. RNA transcripts yielded amplified TCR beta CDR3 regions. RT-PCR in the first round (using the HTBI primer set) targeted the TCR CDR3. TCRdb re-called the multiplex PCR reads with MiXCR, one entry per CDR3 protein. The table records about 340,000 distinct CDR3 sequences, roughly 23% of them present only once. Input material: blood. These receptors were collected from a woman in her forties or fifties with Graves' hyperthyroidism.

This clonotype was recorded at least ten times. V gene TRBV7-2 combines with J gene TRBJ2-1, with TRBD1 matching over 7 bases. CDR1 and CDR2 from the germline V gene are SGHTA and FQGNSA. The CDR3 has 14 residues. The V segment lost 5 bases and the J segment 8 bases; nucleotides outside the gene matches: 9. CDR3 region: CASSTGQARDEQFF. CDR3 nucleotides: TGTGCCAGCAGCACTGGACAGGCTCGGGATGAGCAGTTCTTC.

This clonotype was counted at least ten times. This chain links TRBV6-1 with TRBJ1-2; D gene ambiguous. V gave up 2 bases and J gave up 4 bases, with 8 bases separating them. The germline gives CDR1 MNHNS, CDR2 SASEGT. This CDR3 comprises 13 residues. CDR3: CASSESPAYGYTF. The CDR3 DNA reads TGTGCCAGCAGTGAATCACCAGCCTATGGCTACACCTTC.

This clonotype was seen ten or more times. The J gene is TRBJ2-5, the V gene TRBV20-1; D is possibly TRBD2 (6 bases). V was shortened by 6 bases and J by 4 bases, with 15 bases between the two germline ends. This CDR3 spans 13 amino acids. CDR1 is DFQATT and CDR2 is SNEGSKA in the germline V gene (reference sequence). The CDR3, as DNA: TGCAGTGCATGGACTACTAAAGGAGAGACCCAGTACTTC. This encodes CSAWTTKGETQYF.

This clonotype showed up many times. This chain uses TRBV19 with TRBJ1-2; TRBD1 is a possible D gene (5 bases). CDR1 and CDR2 (germline): LNHDA, SQIVND (reference sequence). V was pared by 5 bases and J by 2 bases, with 15 bases between. The CDR3 spans 15 residues. In DNA, the CDR3 is TGTGCCAGTAGTCCACTTAGGGACGGAAACTATGGCTACACCTTC. Translated: CASSPLRDGNYGYTF. The full variable domain, completed using reference TRBV19 and TRBJ1-2, is DGGITQSPKYLFRKEGQNVTLSCEQNLNHDAMYWYRQDPGQGLRLIYYSQIVNDFQKGDIAEGYSVSREKKESFPLTVTSAQKNPTAFYLCASSPLRDGNYGYTFGSGTRLTVV.

This clonotype was observed many times. V is TRBV20-1 and J is TRBJ2-7, with 9 nucleotides matching TRBD2. Germline lookup yields CDR1 DFQATT and CDR2 SNEGSKA (reference sequence). Losses at the gene ends were 4 bases for V and 0 bases for J; bases not matched to a gene: 10. CDR3 size: 16 residues. The CDR3 nucleotides are TGCAGTGCTAACCAGCGGGGGGCCTCATACTCCTACGAGCAGTACTTC. This codes for CSANQRGASYSYEQYF.

Concerning this clonotype itself: A much larger clone differs from this one at a single base, so this may be a read error. The chain uses TRBV6-1 and TRBJ2-7; 7 bases fit TRBD2. Germline assignment: CDR1 MNHNS and CDR2 SASEGT. Losses at the gene ends were 6 bases for V and 8 bases for J; bases not matched to a gene: 16. CDR3 length equals 15 residues. For the CDR3, the DNA is TGTGCCAGCAGCCCCTCTGATAGCGGGTTCATCCAGCAGTACTTC. Its protein is CASSPSDSGFIQQYF.

In regard to this clonotype: At one boundary the junction diverges from the germline segment, which might be a read error. The CDR3 region is CASSSPQGVYNSPLHF. The CDR3 DNA reads TGCGCCAGCAGCTCACCACAGGGGGTATATAATTCACCCCTCCACTTT. This chain joins TRBV11-2 and TRBJ1-6; 8 nucleotides align to TRBD1. CDR3 size: 16 residues. Germline V gives CDR1 SGHAT, CDR2 FQNNGV.

The chain joins TRBV24-1 to TRBJ2-3, with D maybe TRBD2 (6 bases). Trimming removed 0 bases from V and 5 bases from J, with 14 bases in between. CDR3 size: 16 residues. Germline assignment: CDR1 KGHDR and CDR2 SFDVKD. The CDR3 coding sequence is TGTGCCACCAGTGATTTGCCTCCGTTGGGAGGAGATACGCAGTATTTT. This gives the protein CATSDLPPLGGDTQYF.

On this clonotype: Given a much more abundant clone one base away, this may be a read error. The chain links TRBV5-1 to TRBJ2-3, with a weak D call TRBD2 (7 bases). The CDR3 is 12 amino acids. Germline assignment: CDR1 SGHRS and CDR2 YFSETQ. CDR3 sequence: CASSEGGDMQYF. CDR3 sequence (DNA): TGCGCCAGCAGCGAGGGGGGGGATATGCAGTATTTT.

This clonotype was picked up many times. This chain joins TRBV11-3 and TRBJ2-1; 11 bases align to TRBD2. The germline gives CDR1 SGHNT, CDR2 YENEEA. The ends lost 0 bases at V and 6 bases at J; junction bases unmatched: 4. The CDR3 runs to 16 residues. The CDR3 reads CASSLEGSGRANEQFF. The CDR3 nucleotides are TGTGCCAGCAGCTTAGAAGGTAGCGGGAGGGCCAATGAGCAGTTCTTC. Full variable domain (remainder filled in from reference TRBV11-3 and TRBJ2-1): EAGVVQSPRYKIIEKKQPVAFWCNPISGHNTLYWYLQNLGQGPELLIRYENEEAVDDSQLPKDRFSAERLKGVDSTLKIQPAELGDSAVYLCASSLEGSGRANEQFFGPGTRLTVL.

This clonotype was detected many times. CDR3 sequence: CASRTQNTGELFF. The DNA of the CDR3 is TGTGCCAGCAGGACGCAAAACACCGGGGAGCTGTTTTTT. The chain is built from TRBV7-9 and TRBJ2-2; D is unresolved. This CDR3 spans 13 amino acids. With 6 bases removed from V and 2 bases from J, the gap between germline ends came to 7 bases. Per the germline V gene, CDR1 is SEHNR and CDR2 is FQNEAQ (reference sequence).

V is TRBV18 and J is TRBJ1-4, with 7 bases aligning to TRBD1. CDR3 length: 14 residues. Germline assignment: CDR1 KGHSH and CDR2 LQKENI. J gave up 10 bases and V 3 bases, and 8 bases lay outside the gene matches. CDR3 coding DNA: TGTGCCAGCTCACCCTCACAGGGGATGGGAAAACTGTTTTTT. Its protein is CASSPSQGMGKLFF.

This clonotype was seen repeatedly, ten times or more. The chain recombines TRBV20-1 with TRBJ2-7; D is tentatively TRBD1 or TRBD2 (6 bases each). V was shortened by 0 bases and J by 5 bases, with 23 bases between the two germline ends. CDR1 and CDR2 from the germline V gene are DFQATT and SNEGSKA (reference sequence). The CDR3 spans 17 residues. DNA of the CDR3: TGCAGTGCTAGAGAGCCGGCTCGGGGGCAGGGGAAAAACGAGCAGTACTTC. It translates to CSAREPARGQGKNEQYF.

The rearrangement links TRBV7-9 to TRBJ1-2, with TRBD1 identical over 7 bases. Unmatched junction bases numbered 9, after V lost 3 bases and J lost 2 bases. Germline CDR1 SEHNR, CDR2 FQNEAQ (reference sequence). The CDR3 has 16 amino acids. The CDR3 DNA sequence: TGTGCCAGCAGCTTCGAATTGGGACAGTTGAACTATGGCTACACCTTC. This gives the protein CASSFELGQLNYGYTF.

On this clonotype: A much larger clone sits a single nucleotide away, making a read error possible. J is TRBJ2-7 and V is TRBV2; the D gene is possibly TRBD1 (5 bases). The V gene's germline CDR1 is SNHLY and CDR2 FYNNEI. The ends were cut back, 4 bases at V and 4 bases at J, with 5 bases in the middle. CDR3 length: 11 residues. CDR3 sequence (DNA): TGTGCCAGCAGTGGACAGTACGAGCAGTACTTC. Translated: CASSGQYEQYF.

There are many counts of this clonotype. One junction end does not reproduce the germline sequence, and a read error may be involved. V and J are TRBV5-1 and TRBJ1-3; D is uncertain. The CDR3 length is 14 residues. Per the germline V gene, CDR1 is SGHRS and CDR2 is YFSETQ. Here the CDR3 reads CASSLGGSGNTIYF. CDR3 in DNA: TGTGCCAGCAGCTTAGGAGGATCTGGAAACACCATATATTTT.

This clonotype showed up many times. The gene calls are TRBV4-1 and TRBJ1-2; D call uncertain. The CDR3 is 16 residues long. The V end was cut by 4 bases, the J end by 5 bases, with 20 bases between. The germline CDR1 and CDR2 sequences are MGHRA and YSYEKL. CDR3 in amino acids: CASSRQTADDGYGYTF. The CDR3, as DNA: TGCGCCAGCAGCCGGCAAACCGCAGACGATGGGTATGGCTACACCTTC.

This clonotype was counted at least ten times. The CDR3 bases are TGCGCCAGCAGCTTGGGAAATAGGGGGCGCGGAGATACGCAGTATTTT. Its protein is CASSLGNRGRGDTQYF. The chain has TRBV5-1 and TRBJ2-3; 7 nucleotides line up with TRBD1. V dropped 0 bases and J dropped 5; count of bases not matched to a gene: 9. The CDR3 consists of 16 residues. Per germline, CDR1 SGHRS and CDR2 YFSETQ.

This clonotype has just a few counts. The chain uses TRBV6-1 and TRBJ2-3, with 10 bases matching TRBD2. This CDR3 contains 15 residues. V dropped 2 bases and J dropped 4; count of bases not matched to a gene: 3. Germline V lookup: CDR1 MNHNS, CDR2 SASEGT. CDR3 residues: CASSEWSGGADTQYF. For the CDR3, the DNA is TGTGCCAGCAGTGAATGGAGCGGGGGGGCAGATACGCAGTATTTT.

The chain employs TRBV28 and TRBJ2-7; 12 bases align to TRBD1. J was trimmed by 4 bases and V by 8 bases; bases with no gene match: 9. Germline values: CDR1 MDHEN, CDR2 SYDVKM. CDR3 length equals 15 residues. CDR3 sequence reads: CASELAGQGAYEQYF. The CDR3 nucleotides read TGTGCCAGCGAACTGGCGGGACAGGGGGCTTACGAGCAGTACTTC.

The rearrangement links TRBV28 to TRBJ2-1; D ambiguous. Germline V gene lookup returns CDR1 MDHEN and CDR2 SYDVKM. The CDR3 runs 15 residues. Trimming stripped 1 base from V and 9 bases from J, with 16 bases between. The CDR3: CASSLFIGPVSEQFF. CDR3 DNA: TGTGCCAGCAGTTTATTTATAGGCCCAGTCAGTGAGCAGTTCTTC.

The chain is built from TRBV6-1 and TRBJ1-2; D gene unclear. Germline CDR1 MNHNS, CDR2 SASEGT. CDR3 length: 13 residues. V was trimmed by 8 bases and J by 2 bases, leaving 12 bases between them. The CDR3 DNA follows: TGTGCCAGCCGGGTAGTTGGGAACTATGGCTACACCTTC. Residues: CASRVVGNYGYTF.

The V call is TRBV10-1, the J call TRBJ1-1; D not certain. The V end lost 6 bases, the J end lost 9 bases, and 8 bases lay between the germline ends. Germline V gene sequence: CDR1 WNHNN, CDR2 SYGVQD (reference sequence). The CDR3 loop spans 10 amino acids. CDR3 loop: CASRETKAFF. The CDR3 nucleotides are TGCGCCAGCAGGGAAACGAAAGCTTTCTTT.

The rearrangement joins TRBV2 to TRBJ1-1; no clear D. Trimming left V 5 bases short and J 4 bases short, with 11 bases between. Germline CDR1 SNHLY, CDR2 FYNNEI. The CDR3 spans 13 residues. The CDR3 DNA sequence: TGTGCCAGCAGTTCAGCATTCCCCACTGAAGCTTTCTTT. Amino acid sequence: CASSSAFPTEAFF.

This clonotype showed up many times. The chain joins TRBV29-1 to TRBJ2-2; possible D gene TRBD1, 5 bases. V was shortened by 4 bases and J by 3 bases, with 12 bases between the two germline ends. This CDR3 has 14 amino acids. Germline CDR1 reads SQVTM; CDR2 reads ANQGSEA. The CDR3 nucleotides are TGCAGCGTTGTTGGGTTAGGGGACACCGGGGAGCTGTTTTTT. It translates to CSVVGLGDTGELFF.

This clonotype was recorded at least ten times. The chain uses TRBV11-3 and TRBJ2-1, with 8 bases fitting TRBD2. Germline-derived CDR1 and CDR2 are SGHNT and YENEEA. The V segment lost 0 bases and the J segment 2 bases; nucleotides outside the gene matches: 3. The CDR3 has 16 residues. The CDR3, as DNA: TGTGCCAGCAGCTTAGAAAGCGGGAGCCCCTACAATGAGCAGTTCTTC. Translation: CASSLESGSPYNEQFF. Based on the CDR3 plus reference TRBV11-3 and TRBJ2-1, the full variable domain is EAGVVQSPRYKIIEKKQPVAFWCNPISGHNTLYWYLQNLGQGPELLIRYENEEAVDDSQLPKDRFSAERLKGVDSTLKIQPAELGDSAVYLCASSLESGSPYNEQFFGPGTRLTVL.

The chain uses TRBV2 and TRBJ2-3; D perhaps matches TRBD2 (6 bases). V was trimmed by 6 bases and J by 2 bases, leaving 12 bases between them. This CDR3 region has 14 residues. The germline gives CDR1 SNHLY, CDR2 FYNNEI. The CDR3 loop is CASRSGRITDTQYF. The DNA of the CDR3 is TGTGCCAGCAGGAGCGGGCGGATCACAGATACGCAGTATTTT.

This clonotype has only one observation. A much larger clone differs from this one at a single base, so this may be a read error. The CDR3 DNA is TGTGCCAGCAGGGGGCTAGCGGGATTCAAGCAGTTCTTC. Translating it yields CASRGLAGFKQFF. V gene TRBV27 combines with J gene TRBJ2-1; 9 bases align to TRBD2. The germline V gene encodes CDR1 MNHEY and CDR2 SMNVEV (reference sequence). This CDR3 is 13 amino acids long. V gave up 6 bases and J gave up 11 bases; unmatched junction bases: 8.

The chain employs TRBV7-3 and TRBJ2-7; the D is unclear. Trimming stripped 4 bases from V and 2 bases from J, with 15 bases between. This CDR3 region has 15 residues. Germline V gene lookup returns CDR1 SGHTA and CDR2 FQGTGA. CDR3 DNA: TGTGCCAGCAGCTCTCCGTCTCGAGTGGCCTACGAGCAGTACTTC. Translating it yields CASSSPSRVAYEQYF.

This clonotype was observed at least ten times. The chain recombines TRBV28 with TRBJ2-7, with TRBD2 as a possible D gene (5 bases). Germline V CDR1 and CDR2: MDHEN, SYDVKM. CDR3 size: 15 residues. The germline V and J ends were trimmed by 4 bases and 1 base, with 14 bases remaining between them. The CDR3: CASSSSGPGSYEQYF. CDR3 sequence (DNA): TGTGCCAGCAGTTCGTCCGGGCCGGGGTCCTACGAGCAGTACTTC.

This clonotype showed up many times. The chain combines TRBV11-2 with TRBJ1-4; D might be TRBD1 (6 bases). Trimming shortened V by 4 bases and J by 4 bases, and 13 bases separated the two germline ends. Germline values: CDR1 SGHAT, CDR2 FQNNGV. The CDR3 totals 15 residues. The CDR3 protein is CASSSTRGHNEKLFF. Written as DNA, the CDR3 is TGTGCCAGCAGCTCGACCAGGGGACATAATGAAAAACTGTTTTTT.